This T cell receptor beta chain was documented in a study of cytomegalovirus exposure and HLA in healthy donors. General study findings and limits: There were some public TCRs occurring in many donors, but most TCR sequences were rare.

Profiled with immunoSEQ multiplex PCR; TCRdb holds only in-frame clones, not every one. The repertoire holds fewer than 120,000 clones, about 92% seen once, with about 1.9% in the top ten. The germline V gene encodes CDR1 SGHVS and CDR2 FQNEAQ. The CDR3 sequence is 18 residues long. Trimming at V came to 5 bases and at J to 0 bases, leaving 14 bases not matched to a gene. Points on this clone: Its target is unknown.

This TCR was recovered from a woman under 30 in good health and CMV-seronegative. The V and J genes are TRBV7-8 and TRBJ2-3; 7 bases agree with TRBD2. Sequences were obtained from PBMCs. CDR3 in amino acids: CASSGDEGYGGSTDTQYF. CDR3 coding DNA: TGTGCCAGCAGCGGGGACGAAGGCTACGGGGGGAGCACAGATACGCAGTATTTT. The whole variable domain, filled in from reference TRBV7-8 and TRBJ2-3, reads GAGVSQSPRYKVAKRGQDVALRCDPISGHVSLFWYQQALGQGPEFLTYFQNEAQLDKSGLPSDRFFAERPEGSVSTLKIQRTQQEDSAVYLCASSGDEGYGGSTDTQYFGPGTRLTVL.